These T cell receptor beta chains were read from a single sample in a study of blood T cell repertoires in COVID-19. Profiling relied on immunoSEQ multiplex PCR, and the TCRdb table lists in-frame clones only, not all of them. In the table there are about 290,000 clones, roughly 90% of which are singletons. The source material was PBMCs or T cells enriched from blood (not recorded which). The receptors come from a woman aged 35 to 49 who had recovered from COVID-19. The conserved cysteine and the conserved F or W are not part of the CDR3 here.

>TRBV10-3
AISAGQGIGEQY
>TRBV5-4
ASSPGGRTDTQY
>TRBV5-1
ASSLAGGYTEAF
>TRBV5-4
ASSLEAATGNTIY
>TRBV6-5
ASSTLGARHGYT
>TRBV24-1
ATSDPRQFSNQPQH
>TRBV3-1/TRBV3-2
ASSQGWGTGETEAF
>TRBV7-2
ASSLATGLAGGVTRSYNEQF
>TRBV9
ASSVASNNPNYGYT
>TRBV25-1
ASSESGQGVDEQF
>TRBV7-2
ASSLYRGPETQY
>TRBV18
ASSPYSSYEQY
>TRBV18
ASSPLGLQVDGYT
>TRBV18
ASSPGQGSQPQH
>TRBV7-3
ASSLMGTGAYEQY
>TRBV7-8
ASSLVGEGANGYT
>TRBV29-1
SVEDGTSGAYNEQF
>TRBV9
ASSPSYSGGIEQY
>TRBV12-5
ASGRGQGTGAF
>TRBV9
ASSVQGVTGNTIY
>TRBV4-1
ASSPSGGAGTQY
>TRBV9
ASSDPTSGVNTGELF
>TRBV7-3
ASSSGQGGHTEAF
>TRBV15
ATSRDFKTQY
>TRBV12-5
ASGRDTDTQY
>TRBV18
ASSRDRANTEAF
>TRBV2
ASSEDRGPFNEQF
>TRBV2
ASSHRHNTGELF
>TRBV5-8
ASSLEPRVQAF
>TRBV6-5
ASSSNSGTEAF